The clone carrying this T cell receptor beta chain has only one observation. These data belong to a study of shared clonotypes between healthy human individuals. For the study at large: Donors, aged 18 to 49, were a couple of women and three men. Donors had three CD4 naive, three CD4 memory, two CD8 naive and one CD8 memory plate apiece.

200 to 250 ng DNA, around 30,000 T cell genomes, went into each sorted-subset replicate PCR. TCRdb keeps only in-frame clones here, not all; method: immunoSEQ multiplex PCR. The sample lists more than 500,000 clones; about 96% were seen once. This CDR3 comprises 15 residues. Germline V gene lookup returns CDR1 MNHEY and CDR2 SMNVEV (reference sequence). Subsets obtained from CD4+ cells comprised CD45RA+ naive and CD45RA-negative memory cells. The chain employs TRBV27 and TRBJ2-5; 9 bases are a match to TRBD1. Near its end, the DNA agrees better with TRBJ2-7, so the J call may be wrong. This TCR derives from a woman in her twenties or thirties in good health. Material for sequencing was naive CD4+ T cells sorted from blood. The subset was: CD45RA+ positively selected. The chain's CDR3 is CASSPGQGASYEQYF. The CDR3 DNA sequence: TGTGCCAGCAGCCCGGGACAGGGAGCGTCCTACGAGCAGTACTTC.